This entry lists 15 T cell receptor beta chains sequenced from one sample in a study of T cell responses to AZD1222 COVID-19 vaccine. Assay: immunoSEQ multiplex PCR; the TCRdb copy retains only in-frame clones and omits some. The sample lists tens of thousands of clones; approximately 83% were seen once. The sample in question was peripheral blood, obtained on day 0 of AZD1222 vaccination. The origin of the receptors is an adult in good health.

This clone has only a few counts. This chain links TRBV27 with TRBJ1-6, with D possibly being TRBD1 (5 bases). This CDR3 contains 19 residues. Germline CDR1 and CDR2: MNHEY and SMNVEV (reference sequence). The V and J ends lost 11 bases and 8 bases respectively, with 34 bases between them. CDR3 in DNA: TGTGCCCGTTACGTACTCAGAAATGGGGCAGGGATGAAGGATTCACCCCTCCACTTT. This translates into CARYVLRNGAGMKDSPLHF.

The CDR3 spells CASSWGRTYGYTF. The CDR3 DNA sequence: TGTGCCAGTAGTTGGGGCAGGACCTATGGCTACACCTTC. V and J are TRBV19 and TRBJ1-2; weak D call: TRBD1 (5 bases). The CDR3 is 13 amino acids. V lost 5 bases, J lost 4 bases, and 11 bases lay in between. CDR1 is LNHDA and CDR2 is SQIVND in the germline V gene (reference sequence).

Only one count was recorded for this clone. V is TRBV10-1 and J is TRBJ1-6, with no clear D. The CDR3 has 13 amino acids. CDR1 and CDR2 from the germline V gene are WNHNN and SYGVQD (reference sequence). Trimming pared 9 bases from V and 9 bases from J, leaving 15 bases between. The CDR3 loop reads CARSGSPGSPLHF. CDR3 DNA sequence: TGCGCCAGGTCGGGAAGCCCAGGTTCACCCCTCCACTTT.

The genes are TRBV6-4 and TRBJ1-1; TRBD1 matches at 10 bases. Losses at the gene ends were 6 bases for V and 3 bases for J; bases not matched to a gene: 1. There are 13 residues in the CDR3. Germline V gene data show CDR1 as MRHNA and CDR2 as SNTAGT. In nucleotides, the CDR3 is TGTGCCAGCAGGGGGACAGGGGACACTGAAGCTTTCTTT. Translated, it gives CASRGTGDTEAFF.

The chain recombines TRBV18 with TRBJ1-1; possibly TRBD1 for D (5 bases). Trimming removed 5 bases at V and 0 bases at J, with 13 bases between. The germline V gene encodes CDR1 KGHSH and CDR2 LQKENI. The CDR3 loop spans 15 amino acids. The DNA for the CDR3 is TGTGCCAGCTCAGCGGCCAGGGCCATGAACACTGAAGCTTTCTTT. Encoded protein: CASSAARAMNTEAFF.

The J gene is TRBJ2-1, the V gene TRBV11-3; D remains unclear. CDR1 and CDR2 from the germline V gene are SGHNT and YENEEA. With 2 bases removed from V and 6 bases from J, the gap between germline ends came to 8 bases. CDR3 length equals 13 residues. CDR3 region: CASSLSRGNEQFF. CDR3 DNA: TGTGCCAGCAGCTTATCCAGAGGCAATGAGCAGTTCTTC.

The rearrangement links TRBV6-1 to TRBJ1-1; D gene ambiguous. Germline loops: CDR1 MNHNS, CDR2 SASEGT. The CDR3 extends over 15 amino acids. The V and J ends lost 0 bases and 1 base respectively, with 9 bases between them. Here the CDR3 DNA reads TGTGCCAGCAGTGAAGCGAGAAACCAGAACACTGAAGCTTTCTTT. Translating gives CASSEARNQNTEAFF.

V gene TRBV10-3 combines with J gene TRBJ1-1; D is perhaps TRBD1 (5 bases). The CDR3 extends over 13 amino acids. The V gene's germline CDR1 is ENHRY and CDR2 SYGVKD. V lost 8 bases and J lost 6, with 16 bases in between. CDR3 nucleotides: TGTGCCATCTCCCAGGGCGTGGTAGCTGAAGCTTTCTTT. Residues: CAISQGVVAEAFF.

This chain uses TRBV21-1 with TRBJ1-2. TRBV21-1 is deemed a pseudogene. The CDR3 runs 16 residues. The CDR3 DNA is TGTGCCAGCAGCAAGGGTCTTTTCGGGGTCGTGGGAGGCTACACCTTC. As protein: CASSKGLFGVVGGYTF.

This clone was seen a single time. The V gene is TRBV4-2, the J gene TRBJ1-3; no definite D call. CDR3 length equals 15 residues. Germline lookup yields CDR1 LGHNA and CDR2 YNFKEQ. Trimming took off 3 bases at V and 4 bases at J, with 13 bases between the two ends. CDR3 bases: TGTGCCAGCAGCCAGGGGTCGGGCTCGGGAAACACCATATATTTT. Translation: CASSQGSGSGNTIYF.

The rearrangement uses TRBV28 and TRBJ2-7, with D perhaps TRBD2 (6 bases). Looked up from germline, CDR1 is MDHEN and CDR2 is SYDVKM. V was pared by 7 bases and J by 0 bases, with 25 bases between. The CDR3 contains 18 residues. CDR3 amino acids: CASIQAGRLNRSSYEQYF. For the CDR3, the DNA is TGTGCCAGCATCCAAGCGGGCAGGTTAAACAGAAGCTCCTACGAGCAGTACTTC. The full variable domain, with the rest looked up from reference TRBV28 and TRBJ2-7, is DVKVTQSSRYLVKRTGEKVFLECVQDMDHENMFWYRQDPGLGLRLIYFSYDVKMKEKGDIPEGYSVSREKKERFSLILESASTNQTSMYLCASIQAGRLNRSSYEQYFGPGTRLTVT.

The V call is TRBV28, the J call TRBJ2-7; D unclear. The V gene lost 2 bases and the J gene lost 1 base, with 3 bases spanning the gap. The CDR3 totals 12 residues. In germline, CDR1 is MDHEN, CDR2 SYDVKM. CDR3 in DNA: TGTGCCAGCAGTTTACTTTCCTACGAGCAGTACTTC. Its translation is CASSLLSYEQYF.

A word on this clone: At the DNA level, this CDR3 is encoded by other sequences in the same sample as well. The V call is TRBV12-3 or TRBV12-4, the J call TRBJ1-2, with 8 bases that match TRBD1. V shed 3 bases, J shed 4 bases, and the junction held 1 base outside the gene matches. The CDR3 contains 13 residues. CDR3 sequence: CASSLDRVYGYTF. Here the CDR3 DNA reads TGTGCCAGCAGTTTGGACAGGGTCTATGGCTACACCTTC.

The CDR3 DNA reads as TGCGCCAGCAGACCATTACAGGGATATGGCTACACCTTC. Its protein product is CASRPLQGYGYTF. The rearrangement uses TRBV5-1 and TRBJ1-2; D perhaps matches TRBD1 (6 bases). This CDR3 is 13 amino acids long. Between the trimmed V and J ends, which lost 5 bases and 5 bases, there was a span of 13 bases. Germline V gene data show CDR1 as SGHRS and CDR2 as YFSETQ.

In the case of this clone: Other nucleotide sequences in the sample specify the same CDR3. The CDR3 loop reads CASSPQGTGELFF. The CDR3 nucleotides read TGTGCCAGCAGCCCCCAGGGCACCGGGGAGCTGTTTTTT. The chain couples TRBV7-3 to TRBJ2-2, with D possibly matching TRBD1 (5 bases). V gave up 5 bases and J gave up 4 bases, with 8 bases separating them. CDR1 is SGHTA, CDR2 FQGTGA, per germline. This CDR3 contains 13 residues.